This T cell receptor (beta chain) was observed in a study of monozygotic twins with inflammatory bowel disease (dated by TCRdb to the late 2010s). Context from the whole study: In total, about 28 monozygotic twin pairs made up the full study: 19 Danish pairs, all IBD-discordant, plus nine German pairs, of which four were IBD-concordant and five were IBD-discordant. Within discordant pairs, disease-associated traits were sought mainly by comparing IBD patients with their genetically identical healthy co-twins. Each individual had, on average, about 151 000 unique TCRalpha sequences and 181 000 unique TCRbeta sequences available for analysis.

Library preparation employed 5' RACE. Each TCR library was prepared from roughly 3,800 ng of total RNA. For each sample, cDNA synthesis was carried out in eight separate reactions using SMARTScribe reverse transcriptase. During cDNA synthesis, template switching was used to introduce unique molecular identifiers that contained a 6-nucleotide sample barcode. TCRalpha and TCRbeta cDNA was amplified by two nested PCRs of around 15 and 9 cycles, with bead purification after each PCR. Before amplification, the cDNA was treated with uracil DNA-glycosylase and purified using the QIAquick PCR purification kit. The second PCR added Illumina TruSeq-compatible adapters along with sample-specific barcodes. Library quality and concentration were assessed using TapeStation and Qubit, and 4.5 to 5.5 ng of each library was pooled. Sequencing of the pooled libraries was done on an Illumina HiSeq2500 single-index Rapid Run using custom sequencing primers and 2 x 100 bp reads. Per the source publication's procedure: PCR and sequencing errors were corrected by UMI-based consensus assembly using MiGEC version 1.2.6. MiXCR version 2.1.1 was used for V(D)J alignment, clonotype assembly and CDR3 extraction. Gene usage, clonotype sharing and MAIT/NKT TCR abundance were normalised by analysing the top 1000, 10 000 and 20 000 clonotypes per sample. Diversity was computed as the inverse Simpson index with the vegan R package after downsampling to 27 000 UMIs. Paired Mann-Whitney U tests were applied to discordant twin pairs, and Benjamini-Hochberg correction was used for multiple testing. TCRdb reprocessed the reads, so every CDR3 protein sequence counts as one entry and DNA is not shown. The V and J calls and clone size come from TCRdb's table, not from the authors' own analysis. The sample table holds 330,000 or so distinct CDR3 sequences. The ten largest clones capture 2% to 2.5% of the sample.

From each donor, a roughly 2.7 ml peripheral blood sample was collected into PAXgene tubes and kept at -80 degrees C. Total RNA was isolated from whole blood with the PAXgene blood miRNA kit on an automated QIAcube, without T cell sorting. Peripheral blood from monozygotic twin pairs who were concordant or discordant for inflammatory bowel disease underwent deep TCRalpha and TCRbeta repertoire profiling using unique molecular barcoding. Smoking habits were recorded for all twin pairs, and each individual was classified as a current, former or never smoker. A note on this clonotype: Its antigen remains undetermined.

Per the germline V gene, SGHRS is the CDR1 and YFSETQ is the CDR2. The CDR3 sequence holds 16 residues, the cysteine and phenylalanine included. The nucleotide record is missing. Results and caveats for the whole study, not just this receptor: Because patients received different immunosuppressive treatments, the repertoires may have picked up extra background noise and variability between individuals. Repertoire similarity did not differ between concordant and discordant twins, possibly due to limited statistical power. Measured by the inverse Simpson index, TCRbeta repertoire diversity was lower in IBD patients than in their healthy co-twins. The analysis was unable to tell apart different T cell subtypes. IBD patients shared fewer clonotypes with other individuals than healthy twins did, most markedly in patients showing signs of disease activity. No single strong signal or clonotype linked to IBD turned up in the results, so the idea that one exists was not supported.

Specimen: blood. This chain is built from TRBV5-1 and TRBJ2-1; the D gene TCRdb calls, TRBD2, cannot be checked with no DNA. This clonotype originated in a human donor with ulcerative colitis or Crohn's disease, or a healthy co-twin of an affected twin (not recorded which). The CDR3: CASSLGPRSSYNEQFF.